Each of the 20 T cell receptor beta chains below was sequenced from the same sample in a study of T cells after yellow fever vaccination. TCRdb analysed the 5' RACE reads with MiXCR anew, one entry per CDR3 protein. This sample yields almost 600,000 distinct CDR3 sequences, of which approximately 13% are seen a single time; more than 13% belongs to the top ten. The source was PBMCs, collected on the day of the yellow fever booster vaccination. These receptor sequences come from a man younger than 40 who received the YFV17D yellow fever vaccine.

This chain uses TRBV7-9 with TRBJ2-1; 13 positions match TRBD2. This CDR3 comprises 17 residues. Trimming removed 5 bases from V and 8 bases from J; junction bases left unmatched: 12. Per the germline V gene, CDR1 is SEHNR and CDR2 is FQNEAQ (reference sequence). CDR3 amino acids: CASSPQAWTSGSDEQFF. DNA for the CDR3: TGTGCCAGCAGCCCACAGGCCTGGACTAGCGGGAGTGATGAGCAGTTCTTC. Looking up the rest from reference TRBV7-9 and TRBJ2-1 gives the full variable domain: DTGVSQNPRHKITKRGQNVTFRCDPISEHNRLYWYRQTLGQGPEFLTYFQNEAQLEKSRLLSDRFSAERPKGSFSTLEIQRTEQGDSAMYLCASSPQAWTSGSDEQFFGPGTRLTVL.

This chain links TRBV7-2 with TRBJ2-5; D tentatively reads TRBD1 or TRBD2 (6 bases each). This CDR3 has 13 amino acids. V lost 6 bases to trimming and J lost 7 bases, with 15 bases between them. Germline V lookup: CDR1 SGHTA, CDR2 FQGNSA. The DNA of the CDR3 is TGTGCCAGCAGATGGCGGGACACACGGACCCAGTACTTC. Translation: CASRWRDTRTQYF.

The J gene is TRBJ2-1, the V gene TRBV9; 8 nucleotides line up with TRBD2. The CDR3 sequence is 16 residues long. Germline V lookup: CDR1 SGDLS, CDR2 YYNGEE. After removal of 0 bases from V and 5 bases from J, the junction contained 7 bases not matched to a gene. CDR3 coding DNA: TGTGCCAGCAGCGTAGGGGTATGGCGGGGGGACAATGAGCAGTTCTTC. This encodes CASSVGVWRGDNEQFF.

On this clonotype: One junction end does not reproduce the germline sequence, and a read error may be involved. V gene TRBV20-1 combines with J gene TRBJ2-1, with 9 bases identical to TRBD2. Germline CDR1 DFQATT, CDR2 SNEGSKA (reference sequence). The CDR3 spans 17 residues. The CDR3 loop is CSAFRVAGVGSYKEQFF. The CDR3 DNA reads TGCAGTGCATTCAGGGTAGCGGGAGTGGGCTCCTACAAGGAGCAGTTCTTC.

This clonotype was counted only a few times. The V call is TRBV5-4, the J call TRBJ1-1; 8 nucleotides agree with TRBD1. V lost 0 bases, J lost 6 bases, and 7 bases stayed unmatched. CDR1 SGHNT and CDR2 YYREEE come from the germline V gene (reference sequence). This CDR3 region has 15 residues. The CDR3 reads CASSLVGQEGAEAFF. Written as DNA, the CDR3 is TGTGCCAGCAGCTTGGTGGGACAGGAGGGGGCTGAAGCTTTCTTT.

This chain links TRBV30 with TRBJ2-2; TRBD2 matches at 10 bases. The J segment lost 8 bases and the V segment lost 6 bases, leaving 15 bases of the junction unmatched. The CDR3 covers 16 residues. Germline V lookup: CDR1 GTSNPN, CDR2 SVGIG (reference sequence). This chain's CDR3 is CACSLRSGRARGELFF. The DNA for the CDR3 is TGTGCCTGCTCCCTTCGGAGCGGGAGGGCCAGGGGGGAGCTGTTTTTT.

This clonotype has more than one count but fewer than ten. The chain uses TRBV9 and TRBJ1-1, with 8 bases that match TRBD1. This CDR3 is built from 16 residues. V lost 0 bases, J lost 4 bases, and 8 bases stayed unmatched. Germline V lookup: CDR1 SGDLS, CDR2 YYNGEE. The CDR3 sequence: CASSVADRGFFTEAFF. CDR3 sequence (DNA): TGTGCCAGCAGCGTAGCAGACAGGGGCTTTTTCACTGAAGCTTTCTTT.

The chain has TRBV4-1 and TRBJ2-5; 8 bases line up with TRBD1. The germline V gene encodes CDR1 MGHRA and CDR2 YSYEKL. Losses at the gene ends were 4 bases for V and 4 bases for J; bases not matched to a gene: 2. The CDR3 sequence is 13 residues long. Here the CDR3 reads CASSPGGAETQYF. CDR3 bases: TGCGCCAGCAGCCCAGGGGGCGCAGAGACCCAGTACTTC.

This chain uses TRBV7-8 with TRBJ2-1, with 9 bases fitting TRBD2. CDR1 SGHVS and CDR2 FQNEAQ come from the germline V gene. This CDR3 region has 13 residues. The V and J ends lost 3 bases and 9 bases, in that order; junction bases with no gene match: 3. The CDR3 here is CASSFASGVEQFF. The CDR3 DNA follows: TGTGCCAGCAGCTTCGCTAGCGGGGTTGAGCAGTTCTTC.

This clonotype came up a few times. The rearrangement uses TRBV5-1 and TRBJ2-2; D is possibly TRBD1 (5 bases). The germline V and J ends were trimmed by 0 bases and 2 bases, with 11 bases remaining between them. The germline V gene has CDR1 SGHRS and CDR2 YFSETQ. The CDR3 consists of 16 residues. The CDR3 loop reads CASSLAHQGNTGELFF. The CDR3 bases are TGCGCCAGCAGCTTGGCCCATCAGGGTAACACCGGGGAGCTGTTTTTT.

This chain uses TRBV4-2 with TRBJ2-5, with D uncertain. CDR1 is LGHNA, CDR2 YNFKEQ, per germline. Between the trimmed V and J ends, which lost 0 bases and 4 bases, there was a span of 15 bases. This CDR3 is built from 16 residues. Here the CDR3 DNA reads TGTGCCAGCAGCCAAGATCTGGCCGGGCTCGGAGAGACCCAGTACTTC. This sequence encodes CASSQDLAGLGETQYF.

The DNA of the CDR3 is TGCAGTGCCGCACATAGCGGGAGGCCCCTCTATGAGCAGTTCTTC. Its protein is CSAAHSGRPLYEQFF. The chain couples TRBV20-1 to TRBJ2-1; 10 nucleotides align to TRBD2. The V and J ends lost 6 bases and 8 bases, in that order; junction bases with no gene match: 13. CDR1 DFQATT and CDR2 SNEGSKA come from the germline V gene (reference sequence). CDR3 length: 15 residues.

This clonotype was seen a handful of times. The CDR3 DNA is TGTGCCAGCAGCCTCCCCCTAAGCGATTTAAGCACAGATACGCAGTATTTT. It translates to CASSLPLSDLSTDTQYF. The rearrangement uses TRBV3-1 and TRBJ2-3; no definite D call. V lost 4 bases and J lost 0, with 17 bases in between. CDR3 length: 17 amino acids. Germline CDR1 reads LGHDT; CDR2 reads YNNKEL (reference sequence).

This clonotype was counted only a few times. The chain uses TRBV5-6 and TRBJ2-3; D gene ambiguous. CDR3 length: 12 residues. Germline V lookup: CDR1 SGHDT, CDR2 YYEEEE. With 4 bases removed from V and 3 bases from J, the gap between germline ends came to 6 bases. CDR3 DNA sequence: TGTGCCAGCAGCGATGTTACAGATACGCAGTATTTT. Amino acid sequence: CASSDVTDTQYF.

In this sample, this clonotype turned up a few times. The DNA for the CDR3 is TGCGCCAGCAGCTTGTCAACCGGAGGGTTTGAAGCTTTCTTT. The encoded protein is CASSLSTGGFEAFF. The rearrangement joins TRBV5-1 to TRBJ1-1; D remains unclear. Trimming took off 1 base at V and 7 bases at J, with 14 bases between the two ends. This CDR3 comprises 14 residues. The V gene's germline CDR1 is SGHRS and CDR2 YFSETQ.

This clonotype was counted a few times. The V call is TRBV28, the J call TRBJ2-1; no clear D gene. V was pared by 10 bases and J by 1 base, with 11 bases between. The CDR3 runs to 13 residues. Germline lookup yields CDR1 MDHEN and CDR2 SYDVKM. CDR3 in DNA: TGTGCCATTCGGAGAGGTTCCTACAATGAGCAGTTCTTC. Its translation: CAIRRGSYNEQFF.

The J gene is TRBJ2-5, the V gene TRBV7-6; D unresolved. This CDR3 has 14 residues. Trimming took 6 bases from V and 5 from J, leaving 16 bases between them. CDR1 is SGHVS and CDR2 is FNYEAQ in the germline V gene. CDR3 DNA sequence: TGTGCCAGCAGGAAATACGCGAACGGGGAGACCCAGTACTTC. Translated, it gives CASRKYANGETQYF.

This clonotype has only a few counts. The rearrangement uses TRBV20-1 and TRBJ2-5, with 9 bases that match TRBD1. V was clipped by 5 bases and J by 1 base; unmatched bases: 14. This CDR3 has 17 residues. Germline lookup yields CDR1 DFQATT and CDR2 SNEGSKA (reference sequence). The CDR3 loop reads CSASSGQGLSTQETQYF. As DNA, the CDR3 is TGCAGTGCTTCCTCGGGACAGGGTCTCTCTACCCAAGAGACCCAGTACTTC.

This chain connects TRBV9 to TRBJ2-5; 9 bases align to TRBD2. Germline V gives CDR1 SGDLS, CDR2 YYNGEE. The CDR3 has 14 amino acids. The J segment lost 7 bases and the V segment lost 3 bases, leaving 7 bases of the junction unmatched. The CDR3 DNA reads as TGTGCCAGCAGCGGGACTAGCGACGGGTTGACCCAGTACTTC. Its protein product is CASSGTSDGLTQYF.

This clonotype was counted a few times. Here the CDR3 reads CASIISGEGGTGELFF. The CDR3, as DNA: TGTGCCAGCATCATCTCCGGTGAGGGGGGCACCGGGGAGCTGTTTTTT. This chain uses TRBV12-3 or TRBV12-4 with TRBJ2-2; D might be TRBD1 or TRBD2, each matching 6 bases. V lost 7 bases and J 4 bases, leaving 19 bases between the germline ends. The CDR3 covers 16 residues.